This passage covers 10 T cell receptor beta chains from one sample sequenced in a study of T cell changes during pregnancy in multiple sclerosis (dated by TCRdb to the late 2010s). Preparation of the library involved the immunoSEQ multiplex PCR assay. In TCRdb, the immuneACCESS table is reduced to in-frame sequences with V and J assigned. These tables do not hold every clone; where another copy was compared, an unresolved V gene accounts for under half, and the others remain unexplained. Present in this sample are approximately 65,000 clones, about nine tenths of which were seen just once. Around 0.8% of the sample belongs to the ten largest clones. The material was CD4+ T cells from peripheral blood mononuclear cells, obtained in the first trimester of pregnancy. Receptors originate from a female donor with multiple sclerosis, enrolled in a pregnancy study.

The chain recombines TRBV11-1 with TRBJ1-1, with D possibly being TRBD1 (5 bases). The CDR3 is made up of 15 amino acids. Germline lookup yields CDR1 SGHAT and CDR2 FQDESV (reference sequence). V was clipped by 3 bases and J by 4 bases, with 15 bases between them. CDR3 residues: CASSFTGREGTEAFF. The CDR3 region has the DNA TGTGCCAGCAGCTTCACGGGCAGGGAGGGCACTGAAGCTTTCTTT.

The CDR3 loop is CASSQDGGGAGYTF. For the CDR3, the DNA is TGCGCCAGCAGCCAAGATGGCGGGGGAGCGGGCTACACCTTC. The chain links TRBV4-3 to TRBJ1-2; D may be TRBD1 (5 bases). Germline loops: CDR1 LGHNA, CDR2 YSLEER. The CDR3 loop spans 14 amino acids. The ends were cut back, 0 bases at V and 8 bases at J, with 13 bases in the middle.

The chain has TRBV4-2 and TRBJ2-5; 7 bases are shared with TRBD1. The CDR3 sequence is 15 residues long. The germline CDR1 and CDR2 sequences are LGHNA and YNFKEQ. Trimming cost V 6 bases and J 0 bases; bases outside gene matches: 7. Written as DNA, the CDR3 is TGTGCCAGCAGACTGGGGACAGTCTACCAAGAGACCCAGTACTTC. Translation gives CASRLGTVYQETQYF.

Only one count was recorded for this clone. The chain recombines TRBV7-9 with TRBJ2-5, with D perhaps TRBD2 (5 bases). The CDR3 is made up of 14 amino acids. Germline V gene sequence: CDR1 SEHNR, CDR2 FQNEAQ (reference sequence). Trimming pared 3 bases from V and 7 bases from J, leaving 15 bases between. The CDR3 loop is CASSFLLELGTQYF. CDR3 sequence (DNA): TGTGCCAGCAGCTTCCTGCTCGAACTAGGGACCCAGTACTTC.

This chain connects TRBV7-6 to TRBJ2-3; the D gene is possibly TRBD2 (7 bases). Trimming took 3 bases from V and 4 from J, leaving 11 bases between them. Germline values: CDR1 SGHVS, CDR2 FNYEAQ. This CDR3 spans 14 amino acids. CDR3 region: CASSLGGPPDTQYF. The CDR3 region has the DNA TGTGCCAGCAGCTTGGGGGGGCCCCCAGATACGCAGTATTTT.

The V and J genes are TRBV5-5 and TRBJ1-6, with TRBD1 matching over 7 bases. CDR1 and CDR2 from the germline V gene are SGHKS and YYEKEE (reference sequence). There are 16 residues in the CDR3. V lost 2 bases, J lost 8 bases, and 10 bases stayed unmatched. Here the CDR3 reads CASSLVGGQADSPLHF. Written as DNA, the CDR3 is TGTGCCAGCAGCTTAGTCGGAGGACAGGCGGATTCACCCCTCCACTTT.

The chain carries TRBV12-5 and TRBJ2-7; 9 bases map to TRBD1. The CDR3 runs to 14 residues. With V trimmed by 4 bases and J by 4 bases, 5 bases remained unmatched. Germline assignment: CDR1 LGHNT and CDR2 FRNRAP. In DNA, the CDR3 is TGTGCTAGTGGTTCCTCGGGACAGGGTTACGAGCAGTACTTC. Its translation is CASGSSGQGYEQYF.

The rearrangement joins TRBV7-2 to TRBJ2-1, with D unresolved. Germline V lookup: CDR1 SGHTA, CDR2 FQGNSA. The CDR3 is 12 residues long. Trimming cost V 3 bases and J 7 bases, with 7 bases left between them. CDR3 sequence reads: CASSFYMNEQFF. CDR3 coding DNA: TGTGCCAGCAGCTTCTATATGAATGAGCAGTTCTTC.

J is TRBJ2-1 and V is TRBV18; 12 bases fit TRBD2. V dropped 3 bases and J dropped 5; count of bases not matched to a gene: 8. Germline lookup yields CDR1 KGHSH and CDR2 LQKENI. The CDR3 sequence is 17 residues long. This CDR3 reads CASSPRLAGGWHNEQFF. The CDR3 nucleotides read TGTGCCAGCTCACCGCGGCTAGCGGGGGGGTGGCACAATGAGCAGTTCTTC.

The J gene is TRBJ1-2, the V gene TRBV19; D is possibly TRBD1 (6 bases). CDR1 and CDR2 (germline): LNHDA, SQIVND (reference sequence). Trimming pared 6 bases from V and 4 bases from J, leaving 18 bases between. The CDR3 has 15 amino acids. The CDR3 nucleotides read TGTGCCAGTAGAGCGGAGGACAGAACTCCCTATGGCTACACCTTC. Encoded protein: CASRAEDRTPYGYTF. Looking up the rest from reference TRBV19 and TRBJ1-2 gives the full variable domain: DGGITQSPKYLFRKEGQNVTLSCEQNLNHDAMYWYRQDPGQGLRLIYYSQIVNDFQKGDIAEGYSVSREKKESFPLTVTSAQKNPTAFYLCASRAEDRTPYGYTFGSGTRLTVV.